This is a list of T cell receptor beta chains from one sample in a study of blood T cell repertoires in COVID-19. Here immunoSEQ multiplex PCR was the method, and the copy in TCRdb shows in-frame clones only, minus some. The sample lists about 59,000 clones; around 88% were seen once. The sequencing input was peripheral blood. These receptors all come from a woman aged 80 or older with active COVID-19. The CDR3 runs from the conserved cysteine through the conserved F or W. The D gene is left open where the match is weak. Some rows mark clone size as missing; the rest say once, few, many or name a class of expanded clone.

v_gene: TRBV7-9
abundance: .
j_gene: TRBJ2-1
d_gene: .
CDR3aa: CASSLFREGGPEQFF
CDR3nt: TGTGCCAGCAGCTTATTTCGAGAGGGGGGGCCTGAGCAGTTCTTC

v_gene: TRBV5-4
abundance: once
j_gene: TRBJ2-7
d_gene: TRBD1
CDR3aa: CASRAGQGANFYEQYF
CDR3nt: TGTGCCAGCAGAGCGGGACAGGGGGCAAACTTTTACGAGCAGTACTTC

v_gene: TRBV7-7
abundance: .
j_gene: TRBJ1-2
d_gene: TRBD1
CDR3aa: CAAGDRVRGYTF
CDR3nt: TGTGCGGCAGGGGACAGGGTACGTGGCTACACCTTC

v_gene: TRBV7-3
abundance: .
j_gene: TRBJ2-6
d_gene: .
CDR3aa: CASSLIAVVGAGANVLTF
CDR3nt: TGTGCCAGCAGCTTAATAGCGGTTGTGGGGGCTGGGGCCAACGTCCTGACTTTC

v_gene: TRBV4-3
abundance: .
j_gene: TRBJ1-2
d_gene: .
CDR3aa: CASSPLQVNYGYTF
CDR3nt: TGCGCCAGCAGCCCACTACAGGTTAACTATGGCTACACCTTC

v_gene: TRBV2
abundance: .
j_gene: TRBJ1-1
d_gene: TRBD1
CDR3aa: CASSRGQDTEAFF
CDR3nt: TGTGCCAGCAGCCGCGGACAGGACACTGAAGCTTTCTTT

v_gene: TRBV28
abundance: .
j_gene: TRBJ1-1
d_gene: .
CDR3aa: CASRRRQENTEAFF
CDR3nt: TGTGCCAGCAGGCGAAGACAGGAGAACACTGAAGCTTTCTTT

v_gene: TRBV30
abundance: .
j_gene: TRBJ1-1
d_gene: .
CDR3aa: CAWSTTPNTEAFF
CDR3nt: TGTGCCTGGAGTACGACTCCGAACACTGAAGCTTTCTTT

v_gene: TRBV6-5
abundance: .
j_gene: TRBJ1-5
d_gene: TRBD1
CDR3aa: CASRGGQSNQPQHF
CDR3nt: TGTGCCAGCCGAGGGGGACAGTCCAATCAGCCCCAGCATTTT

v_gene: TRBV6-5
abundance: .
j_gene: TRBJ1-6
d_gene: .
CDR3aa: CASSLQGPHNSPLHF
CDR3nt: TGTGCCAGCAGTTTGCAGGGGCCCCATAATTCACCCCTCCACTTT

v_gene: TRBV30
abundance: .
j_gene: TRBJ2-5
d_gene: TRBD2
CDR3aa: CAWSVREGGLLETQYF
CDR3nt: TGTGCCTGGAGTGTACGGGAGGGGGGGCTGCTTGAGACCCAGTACTTC

v_gene: TRBV6-2/TRBV6-3
abundance: .
j_gene: TRBJ2-7
d_gene: TRBD2
CDR3aa: CASSLTSDYEQYF
CDR3nt: TGTGCCAGCAGTTTAACTAGCGACTACGAGCAGTACTTC

v_gene: TRBV9
abundance: .
j_gene: TRBJ2-3
d_gene: .
CDR3aa: CASSVDGVDTQYF
CDR3nt: TGTGCCAGCAGCGTAGACGGGGTGGATACGCAGTATTTT

v_gene: TRBV7-2
abundance: .
j_gene: TRBJ2-1
d_gene: .
CDR3aa: CASSLGRLVYNEQFF
CDR3nt: TGTGCCAGCAGCTTAGGTCGTCTAGTCTACAATGAGCAGTTCTTC

v_gene: TRBV29-1
abundance: .
j_gene: TRBJ2-2
d_gene: .
CDR3aa: CSVELWHTGELFF
CDR3nt: TGCAGCGTTGAACTTTGGCACACCGGGGAGCTGTTTTTT

v_gene: TRBV9
abundance: .
j_gene: TRBJ2-5
d_gene: TRBD1
CDR3aa: CASSGHDGTGWETQYF
CDR3nt: TGTGCCAGCAGCGGTCACGATGGGACAGGGTGGGAGACCCAGTACTTC

v_gene: TRBV19
abundance: .
j_gene: TRBJ2-7
d_gene: .
CDR3aa: CASRGTDYYEQYF
CDR3nt: TGTGCCAGTAGGGGGACGGACTACTACGAGCAGTACTTC

v_gene: TRBV12-5
abundance: .
j_gene: TRBJ2-1
d_gene: TRBD2
CDR3aa: CASGLVTSGEQFF
CDR3nt: TGTGCTAGTGGTTTGGTAACTAGCGGGGAGCAGTTCTTC

v_gene: TRBV5-1
abundance: .
j_gene: TRBJ2-7
d_gene: TRBD1
CDR3aa: CASRFTTGGEQYF
CDR3nt: TGCGCCAGCAGATTCACGACAGGGGGAGAGCAGTACTTC

v_gene: TRBV6-4
abundance: .
j_gene: TRBJ1-2
d_gene: .
CDR3aa: CASSDSGGGYTF
CDR3nt: TGTGCCAGCAGTGACTCCGGGGGAGGCTACACCTTC

v_gene: TRBV18
abundance: .
j_gene: TRBJ1-1
d_gene: TRBD1
CDR3aa: CASSPTGVANTEAFF
CDR3nt: TGTGCCAGCTCCCCCACAGGGGTAGCCAACACTGAAGCTTTCTTT

v_gene: TRBV9
abundance: once
j_gene: TRBJ1-2
d_gene: .
CDR3aa: CASSAPAGDNYGYTF
CDR3nt: TGTGCCAGCAGCGCACCAGCGGGGGATAACTATGGCTACACCTTC

v_gene: TRBV19
abundance: .
j_gene: TRBJ1-1
d_gene: .
CDR3aa: CASSINGGLPYTEAFF
CDR3nt: TGTGCCAGTAGTATAAATGGGGGACTCCCATACACTGAAGCTTTCTTT

v_gene: TRBV6-5
abundance: .
j_gene: TRBJ2-5
d_gene: TRBD1
CDR3aa: CASSRTGGRETQYF
CDR3nt: TGTGCCAGCAGCCGGACAGGAGGAAGAGAGACCCAGTACTTC

v_gene: TRBV7-2
abundance: .
j_gene: TRBJ1-2
d_gene: .
CDR3aa: CASSLYTAGYTF
CDR3nt: TGTGCCAGCAGCTTATATACAGCTGGCTACACCTTC

v_gene: TRBV9
abundance: .
j_gene: TRBJ1-1
d_gene: TRBD1
CDR3aa: CASSFGTDTEAFF
CDR3nt: TGTGCCAGCTCTTTTGGGACAGATACTGAAGCTTTCTTT

v_gene: TRBV27
abundance: .
j_gene: TRBJ2-2
d_gene: .
CDR3aa: CASSALAGELFF
CDR3nt: TGTGCCAGCAGCGCGCTAGCCGGGGAGCTGTTTTTT

v_gene: TRBV15
abundance: .
j_gene: TRBJ1-4
d_gene: .
CDR3aa: CATSVLSGTNEKLFF
CDR3nt: TGTGCCACGTCGGTCCTCTCCGGGACTAATGAAAAACTGTTTTTT

v_gene: TRBV13
abundance: few
j_gene: TRBJ2-7
d_gene: TRBD1
CDR3aa: CASSLPQGQGDHEQYF
CDR3nt: TGTGCCAGCAGCTTACCCCAGGGACAGGGCGACCACGAGCAGTACTTC

v_gene: TRBV24-1
abundance: .
j_gene: TRBJ2-3
d_gene: .
CDR3aa: CATSDGRRGPTDTQYF
CDR3nt: TGTGCCACCAGTGATGGGAGGAGGGGCCCCACAGATACGCAGTATTTT

v_gene: TRBV30
abundance: .
j_gene: TRBJ2-7
d_gene: TRBD2
CDR3aa: CACHGGDEQYF
CDR3nt: TGTGCCTGCCATGGGGGGGACGAGCAGTACTTC

v_gene: TRBV29-1
abundance: .
j_gene: TRBJ2-5
d_gene: TRBD2
CDR3aa: CSVSSGGAWETQYF
CDR3nt: TGCAGCGTCTCTAGCGGGGGGGCCTGGGAGACCCAGTACTTC

v_gene: TRBV20-1
abundance: once
j_gene: TRBJ2-3
d_gene: .
CDR3aa: CSASNQGITDTQYF
CDR3nt: TGCAGTGCTAGTAACCAGGGTATCACAGATACGCAGTATTTT

v_gene: TRBV21-1
abundance: .
j_gene: TRBJ2-3
d_gene: .
CDR3aa: CASSLCQERGGSTQYF
CDR3nt: TGTGCCAGCAGCCTCTGCCAGGAGCGGGGGGGATCTACGCAGTATTTT

v_gene: TRBV5-1
abundance: once
j_gene: TRBJ2-5
d_gene: .
CDR3aa: CASSLVGTGQETQYF
CDR3nt: TGCGCCAGCAGCCTTGTGGGTACAGGTCAAGAGACCCAGTACTTC

v_gene: TRBV19
abundance: .
j_gene: TRBJ2-7
d_gene: TRBD1
CDR3aa: CASSIEAGGVPYEQYF
CDR3nt: TGTGCCAGTAGTATAGAGGCAGGGGGCGTACCTTACGAGCAGTACTTC

v_gene: TRBV7-9
abundance: .
j_gene: TRBJ1-1
d_gene: .
CDR3aa: CASSLAPRGANTEAFF
CDR3nt: TGTGCCAGCAGCTTAGCGCCCAGGGGCGCGAACACTGAAGCTTTCTTT

v_gene: TRBV7-3
abundance: few
j_gene: TRBJ2-2
d_gene: TRBD1
CDR3aa: CASSSTGVGTGELFF
CDR3nt: TGTGCCAGCAGCAGCACAGGGGTCGGCACCGGGGAGCTGTTTTTT

v_gene: TRBV9
abundance: .
j_gene: TRBJ1-3
d_gene: TRBD1
CDR3aa: CASSGKQGRSEGNTIYF
CDR3nt: TGTGCCAGCAGCGGGAAACAGGGGCGGTCTGAAGGAAACACCATATATTTT

v_gene: TRBV18
abundance: .
j_gene: TRBJ2-2
d_gene: TRBD2
CDR3aa: CASSPPGGAVGELFF
CDR3nt: TGTGCCAGCTCACCTCCCGGGGGGGCCGTCGGGGAGCTGTTTTTT

v_gene: TRBV19
abundance: .
j_gene: TRBJ1-4
d_gene: .
CDR3aa: CASSSSAAANEKLFF
CDR3nt: TGTGCCAGTAGTTCCTCGGCTGCGGCTAATGAAAAACTGTTTTTT

v_gene: TRBV28
abundance: .
j_gene: TRBJ2-3
d_gene: .
CDR3aa: CASQQGITDTQYF
CDR3nt: TGTGCCAGCCAACAGGGAATTACAGATACGCAGTATTTT

v_gene: TRBV2
abundance: once
j_gene: TRBJ1-4
d_gene: .
CDR3aa: CASRWGRTNEKLFF
CDR3nt: TGTGCCAGCAGGTGGGGCAGAACTAATGAAAAACTGTTTTTT

v_gene: TRBV6-5
abundance: .
j_gene: TRBJ1-4
d_gene: TRBD1
CDR3aa: CASLPSGTVEKLFF
CDR3nt: TGTGCCAGTCTTCCGTCCGGGACAGTCGAAAAACTGTTTTTT

v_gene: TRBV20-1
abundance: once
j_gene: TRBJ2-3
d_gene: TRBD2
CDR3aa: CSASRLAGGPFLDTQYF
CDR3nt: TGCAGTGCTAGTCGGCTAGCGGGGGGGCCATTTCTAGATACGCAGTATTTT